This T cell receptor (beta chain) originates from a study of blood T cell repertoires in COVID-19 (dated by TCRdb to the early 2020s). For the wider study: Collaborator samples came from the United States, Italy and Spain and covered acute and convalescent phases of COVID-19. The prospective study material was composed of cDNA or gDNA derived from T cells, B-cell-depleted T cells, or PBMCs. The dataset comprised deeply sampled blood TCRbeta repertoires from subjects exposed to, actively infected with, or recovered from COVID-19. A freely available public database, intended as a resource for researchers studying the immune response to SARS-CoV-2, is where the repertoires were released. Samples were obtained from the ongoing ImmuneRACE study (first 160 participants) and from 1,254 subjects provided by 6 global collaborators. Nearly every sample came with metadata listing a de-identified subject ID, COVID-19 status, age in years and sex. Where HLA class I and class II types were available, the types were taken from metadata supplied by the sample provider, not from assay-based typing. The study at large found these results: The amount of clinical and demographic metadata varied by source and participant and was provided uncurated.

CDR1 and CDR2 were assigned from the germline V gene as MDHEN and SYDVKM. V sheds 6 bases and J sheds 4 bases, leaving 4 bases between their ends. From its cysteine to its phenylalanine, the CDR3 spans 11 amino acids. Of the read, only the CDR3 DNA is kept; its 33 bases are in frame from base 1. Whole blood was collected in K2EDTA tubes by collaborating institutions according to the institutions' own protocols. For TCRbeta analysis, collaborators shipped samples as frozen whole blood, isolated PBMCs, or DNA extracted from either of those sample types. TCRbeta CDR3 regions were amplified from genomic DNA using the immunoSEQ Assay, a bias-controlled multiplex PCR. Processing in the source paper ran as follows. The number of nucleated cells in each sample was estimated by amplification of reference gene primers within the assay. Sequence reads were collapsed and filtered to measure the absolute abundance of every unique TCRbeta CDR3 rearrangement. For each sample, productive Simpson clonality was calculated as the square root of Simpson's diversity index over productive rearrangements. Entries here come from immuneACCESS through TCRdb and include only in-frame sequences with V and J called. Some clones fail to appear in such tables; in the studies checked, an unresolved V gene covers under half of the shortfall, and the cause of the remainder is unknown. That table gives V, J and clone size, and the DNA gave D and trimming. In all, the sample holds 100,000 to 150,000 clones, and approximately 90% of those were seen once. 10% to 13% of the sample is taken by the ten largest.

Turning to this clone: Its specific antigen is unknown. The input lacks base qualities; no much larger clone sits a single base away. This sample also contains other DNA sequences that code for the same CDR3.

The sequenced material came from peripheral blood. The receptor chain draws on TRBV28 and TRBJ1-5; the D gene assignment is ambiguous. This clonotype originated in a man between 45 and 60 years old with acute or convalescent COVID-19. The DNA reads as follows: TGTGCCAGCAGATCAAATCAGCCCCAGCATTTT. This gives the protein CASRSNQPQHF.